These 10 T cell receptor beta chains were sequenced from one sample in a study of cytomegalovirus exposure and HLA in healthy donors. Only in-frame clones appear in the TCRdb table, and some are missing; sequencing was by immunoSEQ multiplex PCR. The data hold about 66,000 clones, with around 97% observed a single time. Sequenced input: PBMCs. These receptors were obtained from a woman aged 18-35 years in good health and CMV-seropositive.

The chain's CDR3 is CASSFTPGWNYGYTF. CDR3 coding DNA: TGTGCCAGCAGTTTTACGCCAGGGTGGAACTATGGCTACACCTTC. The genes are TRBV27 and TRBJ1-2; D is possibly TRBD1 (5 bases). Trimming left V 3 bases short and J 2 bases short, with 13 bases between. The CDR3 extends over 15 amino acids. From germline, CDR1 is MNHEY and CDR2 SMNVEV (reference sequence).

The CDR3 is CAGQGSGNEQFF. The CDR3 DNA sequence: TGTGCCGGACAGGGGTCGGGGAATGAGCAGTTCTTC. The gene calls are TRBV7-9 and TRBJ2-1; 9 positions match TRBD1. The CDR3 covers 12 residues. In germline, CDR1 is SEHNR, CDR2 FQNEAQ (reference sequence). The junction had 6 bases not matched to a gene; V was cut back by 11 bases and J by 7 bases.

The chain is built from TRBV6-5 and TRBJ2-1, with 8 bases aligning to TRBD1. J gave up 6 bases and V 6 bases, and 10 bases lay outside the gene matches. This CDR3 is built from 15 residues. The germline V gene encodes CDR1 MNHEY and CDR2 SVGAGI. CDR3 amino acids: CASSRQGIKFNEQFF. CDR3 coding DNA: TGTGCCAGCAGCCGACAGGGGATAAAGTTCAATGAGCAGTTCTTC.

CDR3 sequence reads: CASSYVLERSYEQYF. The DNA of the CDR3 is TGTGCCAGCAGTTACGTTCTCGAACGGTCCTACGAGCAGTACTTC. V is TRBV6-5 and J is TRBJ2-7, with D uncertain. CDR1 and CDR2 from the germline V gene are MNHEY and SVGAGI. The CDR3 length is 15 residues. The germline V and J ends were trimmed by 2 bases and 1 base, with 12 bases remaining between them.

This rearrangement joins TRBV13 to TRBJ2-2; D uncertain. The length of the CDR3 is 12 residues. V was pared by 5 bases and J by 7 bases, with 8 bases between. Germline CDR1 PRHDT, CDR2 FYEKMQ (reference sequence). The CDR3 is CASSPPVGELFF. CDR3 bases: TGTGCCAGCAGCCCCCCCGTCGGGGAGCTGTTTTTT.

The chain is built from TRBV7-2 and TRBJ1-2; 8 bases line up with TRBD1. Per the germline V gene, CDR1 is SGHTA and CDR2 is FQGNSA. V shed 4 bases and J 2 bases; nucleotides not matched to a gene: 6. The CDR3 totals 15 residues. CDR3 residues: CASSWRTGSNYGYTF. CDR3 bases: TGTGCCAGCAGCTGGCGGACAGGGTCCAACTATGGCTACACCTTC.

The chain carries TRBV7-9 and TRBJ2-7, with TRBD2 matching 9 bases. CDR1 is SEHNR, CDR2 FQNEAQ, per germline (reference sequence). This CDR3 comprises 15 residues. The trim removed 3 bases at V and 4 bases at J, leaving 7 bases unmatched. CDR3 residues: CASSFRAGGIYEQYF. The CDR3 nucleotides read TGTGCCAGCAGCTTCCGTGCGGGAGGGATTTACGAGCAGTACTTC. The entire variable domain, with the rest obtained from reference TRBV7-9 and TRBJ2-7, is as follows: DTGVSQNPRHKITKRGQNVTFRCDPISEHNRLYWYRQTLGQGPEFLTYFQNEAQLEKSRLLSDRFSAERPKGSFSTLEIQRTEQGDSAMYLCASSFRAGGIYEQYFGPGTRLTVT.

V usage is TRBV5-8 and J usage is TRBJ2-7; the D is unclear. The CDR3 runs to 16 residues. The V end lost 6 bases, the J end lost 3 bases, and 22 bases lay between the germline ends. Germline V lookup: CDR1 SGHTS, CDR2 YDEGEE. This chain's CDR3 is CASTPGRITPYYEQYF. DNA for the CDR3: TGTGCCAGCACCCCTGGCAGGATCACCCCATACTACGAGCAGTACTTC.

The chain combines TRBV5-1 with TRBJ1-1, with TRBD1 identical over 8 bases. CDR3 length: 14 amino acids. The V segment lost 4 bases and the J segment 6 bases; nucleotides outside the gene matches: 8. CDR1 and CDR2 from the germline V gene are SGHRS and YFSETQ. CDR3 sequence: CASSLGQDGAEAFF. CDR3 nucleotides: TGCGCCAGCAGCCTGGGACAGGATGGAGCTGAAGCTTTCTTT.

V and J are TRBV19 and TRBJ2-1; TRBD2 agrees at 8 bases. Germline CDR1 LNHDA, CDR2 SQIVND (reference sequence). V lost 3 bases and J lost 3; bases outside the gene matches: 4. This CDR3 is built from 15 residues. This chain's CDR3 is CASSMGSGNYNEQFF. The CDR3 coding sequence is TGTGCCAGTAGTATGGGTAGCGGGAACTACAATGAGCAGTTCTTC.